This T cell receptor beta chain was captured by sequencing in a study of blood T cells in healthy people across ages. It was with a sample-barcoded 5' primer and a J-beta primer mix that a second PCR of about 7 to 12 cycles was run. TCRdb analysed the 5' RACE reads with MiXCR anew, one entry per CDR3 protein. The sample shows hundreds of thousands of distinct CDR3 sequences, under 70% of them seen only once. From germline, CDR1 is SQVTM and CDR2 ANQGSEA. CDR3 length: 12 residues. V was shortened by 4 bases and J by 8 bases, with 11 bases between the two germline ends. This TCR was sampled from a man aged 55-75 years in good health. The chain has TRBV29-1 and TRBJ1-4; D not resolved. Sequencing was carried out using blood. The CDR3 nucleotides read TGCAGCGTTGGGCAGAGCGTGGAAAAACTGTTTTTT. Translated, it gives CSVGQSVEKLFF. The entire variable domain, with the rest obtained from reference TRBV29-1 and TRBJ1-4, is as follows: SAVISQKPSRDICQRGTSLTIQCQVDSQVTMMFWYRQQPGQSLTLIATANQGSEATYESGFVIDKFPISRPNLTFSTLTVSNMSPEDSSIYLCSVGQSVEKLFFGSGTQLSVL.